The 25 T cell receptor beta chains in this list originate from one sample, sequenced in a study of cytomegalovirus exposure and HLA in healthy donors. A multiplex PCR was run with 60 Vbeta primers and 13 Jbeta primers. The assay was immunoSEQ multiplex PCR, and TCRdb's table has in-frame clones only and misses some. Its clone listing holds about 55,000 clones. The sequencing input was PBMCs. These receptors came from a man between 45 and 60 years old in good health and CMV-seropositive.

CDR3: CASSLGGRASGGATDTQYF. The CDR3, as DNA: TGTGCCAGCAGCCTAGGTGGAAGGGCTAGCGGGGGGGCCACAGATACGCAGTATTTT. The chain carries TRBV7-2 and TRBJ2-3; 12 positions agree with TRBD2. CDR1 is SGHTA, CDR2 FQGNSA, per germline. The junction had 14 bases not matched to a gene; V was cut back by 5 bases and J by 2 bases. The CDR3 is 19 residues long.

The CDR3 here is CASSQGRRQGIGTGELFF. CDR3 sequence (DNA): TGCGCCAGCAGCCAAGGAAGGAGACAGGGAATTGGCACCGGGGAGCTGTTTTTT. The V gene is TRBV4-3, the J gene TRBJ2-2; 7 bases align to TRBD1. CDR3 length: 18 residues. Unmatched junction bases numbered 12, after V lost 1 base and J lost 4 bases. Germline V gene lookup returns CDR1 LGHNA and CDR2 YSLEER.

The CDR3 DNA reads TGTGCCAGCAGCTTAGCAGGACAGACGGGTGGCTACACCTTC. Protein product: CASSLAGQTGGYTF. This chain links TRBV7-2 with TRBJ1-2; possible D gene TRBD1, 6 bases. This CDR3 spans 14 amino acids. Trimming left V 0 bases short and J 7 bases short, with 12 bases between. Germline V CDR1 and CDR2: SGHTA, FQGNSA.

The chain recombines TRBV29-1 with TRBJ1-1; TRBD1 aligns across 10 bases. Germline assignment: CDR1 SQVTM and CDR2 ANQGSEA. After removal of 6 bases from V and 2 bases from J, the junction contained 3 bases not matched to a gene. The CDR3 extends over 13 amino acids. CDR3 amino acids: CSVRTGGNTEAFF. The CDR3 nucleotides read TGCAGCGTCAGGACAGGGGGTAACACTGAAGCTTTCTTT.

The chain is built from TRBV4-2 and TRBJ2-7; 8 bases agree with TRBD1. V was pared by 1 base and J by 7 bases, with 6 bases of the junction left unmatched. The germline V gene has CDR1 LGHNA and CDR2 YNFKEQ. CDR3 length: 14 residues. Written as DNA, the CDR3 is TGTGCCAGCAGCCAAGTGGACAGGGTAGAGGAGCAGTACTTC. Protein: CASSQVDRVEEQYF.

The rearrangement uses TRBV10-3 and TRBJ2-1; 9 nucleotides match TRBD2. Germline values: CDR1 ENHRY, CDR2 SYGVKD. The CDR3 runs 16 residues. V was pared by 10 bases and J by 6 bases, with 16 bases of the junction left unmatched. This chain's CDR3 is CASTTPIAGELNEQFF. Here the CDR3 DNA reads TGTGCCAGCACCACCCCTATAGCGGGAGAGCTCAATGAGCAGTTCTTC.

This rearrangement joins TRBV2 to TRBJ2-3; D remains unclear. Trimming took off 2 bases at V and 0 bases at J, with 9 bases between the two ends. The CDR3 has 15 residues. Germline V gene data show CDR1 as SNHLY and CDR2 as FYNNEI. The CDR3: CASSEYGTSTDTQYF. The CDR3 bases are TGTGCCAGCAGTGAATACGGTACCAGCACAGATACGCAGTATTTT.

The chain links TRBV5-1 to TRBJ1-3, with D possibly matching TRBD1 (6 bases). The CDR3 contains 14 residues. V gave up 7 bases and J gave up 0 bases, with 11 bases separating them. Germline CDR1 and CDR2: SGHRS and YFSETQ. Here the CDR3 reads CASADRSSGNTIYF. In DNA form, the CDR3 reads TGCGCCAGCGCCGACAGGAGCTCTGGAAACACCATATATTTT.

V and J are TRBV19 and TRBJ2-5, with TRBD2 as a possible D gene (6 bases). The germline V gene has CDR1 LNHDA and CDR2 SQIVND (reference sequence). V lost 5 bases and J 5 bases, leaving 18 bases between the germline ends. The CDR3 sequence is 15 residues long. The CDR3 loop reads CASSPASAGTETQYF. CDR3 in DNA: TGTGCCAGTAGTCCGGCGTCGGCGGGGACCGAGACCCAGTACTTC.

V gene TRBV30 combines with J gene TRBJ1-2, with a possible D match to TRBD1 (5 bases). Germline values: CDR1 GTSNPN, CDR2 SVGIG (reference sequence). The CDR3 covers 15 residues. The germline V and J ends were trimmed by 2 bases and 5 bases, with 18 bases remaining between them. The CDR3 region is CAWSKRDSEVYGYTF. The CDR3 DNA reads as TGTGCCTGGAGTAAAAGGGACTCCGAGGTATATGGCTACACCTTC.

The CDR3 nucleotides read TGTGCCAGCAGTGTTCTTCGAGGACAGGCCTTACACCAGCCCCAGCATTTT. Residues: CASSVLRGQALHQPQHF. The chain joins TRBV6-1 to TRBJ1-5; TRBD1 matches 7 bases. There are 17 residues in the CDR3. Per germline, CDR1 MNHNS and CDR2 SASEGT. With V trimmed by 4 bases and J by 7 bases, 16 bases remained unmatched.

J is TRBJ1-1 and V is TRBV9; 11 nucleotides match TRBD1. Germline CDR1 SGDLS, CDR2 YYNGEE. The V segment lost 3 bases and the J segment 0 bases; nucleotides outside the gene matches: 4. The CDR3 sequence is 16 residues long. CDR3 coding DNA: TGTGCCAGCAGCGGCCGGGACAGGGGGATGAACACTGAAGCTTTCTTT. Translated: CASSGRDRGMNTEAFF.

The chain links TRBV29-1 to TRBJ2-7; 8 bases agree with TRBD1. The CDR3 runs to 13 residues. V lost 3 bases and J lost 7; bases outside the gene matches: 8. Germline lookup yields CDR1 SQVTM and CDR2 ANQGSEA. The CDR3 protein is CSVDGQGAREQYF. The CDR3 DNA sequence: TGCAGCGTTGACGGGCAGGGGGCAAGAGAGCAGTACTTC.

This chain uses TRBV9 with TRBJ2-7; a possible D gene is TRBD1 (6 bases). Germline V CDR1 and CDR2: SGDLS, YYNGEE. This CDR3 is 16 amino acids long. V lost 4 bases to trimming and J lost 0 bases, with 17 bases between them. CDR3 amino acids: CASSPGTSESSYEQYF. The CDR3 region has the DNA TGTGCCAGCAGCCCCGGGACATCCGAGAGCTCCTACGAGCAGTACTTC.

This sequence joins TRBV7-9 and TRBJ2-6, with D possibly matching TRBD2 (7 bases). This CDR3 comprises 16 residues. Trimming removed 5 bases at V and 1 base at J, with 12 bases between. Germline CDR1 is SEHNR and CDR2 is FQNEAQ (reference sequence). The CDR3 region is CASSIGGGSGANVLTF. The CDR3 coding sequence is TGTGCCAGCAGCATAGGGGGAGGGTCTGGGGCCAACGTCCTGACTTTC.

The chain joins TRBV4-3 to TRBJ2-5, with D hard to call. Germline CDR1 reads LGHNA; CDR2 reads YSLEER. This CDR3 contains 15 residues. V dropped 4 bases and J dropped 0 bases, with 12 bases sitting between them. The CDR3 protein is CASSREWAYQETQYF. CDR3 DNA sequence: TGCGCCAGCAGCCGAGAATGGGCCTACCAAGAGACCCAGTACTTC.

The V call is TRBV28, the J call TRBJ1-4, with a tentative D call TRBD1 (6 bases). From germline, CDR1 is MDHEN and CDR2 SYDVKM. CDR3 length equals 16 residues. Deletions cut 0 bases from V and 3 bases from J, with 11 bases between. CDR3 loop: CASSLWEQGSNEKLFF. In nucleotides, the CDR3 is TGTGCCAGCAGTTTATGGGAACAGGGATCTAATGAAAAACTGTTTTTT.

J is TRBJ1-1 and V is TRBV5-1; D perhaps matches TRBD1 (6 bases). The CDR3 runs 15 residues. V was shortened by 4 bases and J by 4 bases, with 17 bases between the two germline ends. Germline CDR1 and CDR2: SGHRS and YFSETQ. CDR3 DNA sequence: TGCGCCAGCAGCCAAGTAGGGGGGGCTGGCACTGAAGCTTTCTTT. Translating it yields CASSQVGGAGTEAFF. Supplemented by reference TRBV5-1 and TRBJ1-1, the full variable domain reads KAGVTQTPRYLIKTRGQQVTLSCSPISGHRSVSWYQQTPGQGLQFLFEYFSETQRNKGNFPGRFSGRQFSNSRSEMNVSTLELGDSALYLCASSQVGGAGTEAFFGQGTRLTVV.

The chain has TRBV28 and TRBJ2-7, with D possibly matching TRBD2 (5 bases). Trimming removed 8 bases from V and 0 bases from J, with 5 bases in between. Germline-derived CDR1 and CDR2 are MDHEN and SYDVKM. The CDR3 consists of 11 residues. The CDR3 DNA reads as TGTGCCAGCGGGAGCTCCTACGAGCAGTACTTC. Amino acids: CASGSSYEQYF. The variable domain in full, completed from reference TRBV28 and TRBJ2-7, reads DVKVTQSSRYLVKRTGEKVFLECVQDMDHENMFWYRQDPGLGLRLIYFSYDVKMKEKGDIPEGYSVSREKKERFSLILESASTNQTSMYLCASGSSYEQYFGPGTRLTVT.

The chain's CDR3 is CASSLHQGGGNTIYF. The CDR3 DNA reads TGTGCCAGCAGCCTACACCAGGGAGGTGGAAACACCATATATTTT. The chain joins TRBV7-2 to TRBJ1-3, with a possible D match to TRBD1 (5 bases). V lost 5 bases and J lost 3, with 14 bases in between. This CDR3 has 15 residues. Germline CDR1 SGHTA, CDR2 FQGNSA.

This chain uses TRBV6-5 with TRBJ1-2, with 9 bases lining up with TRBD1. The junction had 7 bases not matched to a gene; V was cut back by 5 bases and J by 6 bases. The CDR3 extends over 14 amino acids. Germline CDR1 MNHEY, CDR2 SVGAGI. This chain's CDR3 is CASSPWTGADGYTF. CDR3 coding DNA: TGTGCCAGCAGTCCCTGGACAGGGGCAGATGGCTACACCTTC.

V gene TRBV5-6 combines with J gene TRBJ1-2; 8 nucleotides align to TRBD1. In germline, CDR1 is SGHDT, CDR2 YYEEEE. The CDR3 is 15 residues long. V lost 1 base to trimming and J lost 4 bases; unmatched junction nucleotides: 6. CDR3 protein: CASSLRRTGPYGYTF. CDR3 bases: TGTGCCAGCAGCTTGAGGCGGACAGGGCCCTATGGCTACACCTTC.

The J gene is TRBJ1-2, the V gene TRBV18; D is unresolved. The CDR3 is made up of 15 amino acids. Germline loops: CDR1 KGHSH, CDR2 LQKENI. The V end was cut by 0 bases, the J end by 5 bases, with 13 bases between. CDR3 sequence: CASSPPDWQRYGYTF. The CDR3 DNA reads TGTGCCAGCTCACCACCCGATTGGCAGCGTTATGGCTACACCTTC.

The rearrangement joins TRBV6-4 to TRBJ1-2; possible D gene TRBD1, 5 bases. This CDR3 contains 15 residues. The V end lost 6 bases, the J end lost 8 bases, and 22 bases lay between the germline ends. CDR1 and CDR2 from the germline V gene are MRHNA and SNTAGT. CDR3 DNA sequence: TGTGCCAGCAGAGACGGGACCGAGGAGGGGTACGGCTACACCTTC. Residues: CASRDGTEEGYGYTF.

This chain joins TRBV4-2 and TRBJ1-1; D remains ambiguous. Between the trimmed V and J ends, which lost 4 bases and 1 base, there was a span of 13 bases. The CDR3 sequence is 15 residues long. In germline, CDR1 is LGHNA, CDR2 YNFKEQ. In DNA form, the CDR3 reads TGTGCCAGCAGCCGGGAGGATCGGAAGAACACTGAAGCTTTCTTT. Translated: CASSREDRKNTEAFF.